The present TCR beta chain was sequenced within a study of CD8 T cells in Susac syndrome. Germline V gene lookup returns CDR1 SGHTA and CDR2 FQGNSA. The V gene lost 4 bases and the J gene lost 3 bases, with 14 bases spanning the gap. The CDR3 covers 15 residues. The authors reverse transcribed roughly 0.5 to 1 ug RNA with random hexamers. Amplification of TCR beta CDR3 across 54 Vbeta and 13 Jbeta was performed with immunoSEQ multiplex PCR. TCRdb reprocessed the immunoSEQ multiplex PCR reads via MiXCR and lists one record per CDR3 protein. Of around 25,000 distinct CDR3 sequences listed, about 93% are singletons. This clonotype was counted once.

The sequence derives from a human donor with Susac syndrome. Input material: CD8+ T cells from PBMCs. The chain joins TRBV7-2 to TRBJ2-3, with D maybe TRBD1 (6 bases). This CDR3 is CASSSQGITTDTQYF. DNA for the CDR3: TGTGCCAGCAGCTCACAGGGAATTACGACAGATACGCAGTATTTT. The full variable domain, with the rest looked up from reference TRBV7-2 and TRBJ2-3, is GAGVSQSPSNKVTEKGKDVELRCDPISGHTALYWYRQSLGQGLEFLIYFQGNSAPDKSGLPSDRFSAERTGGSVSTLTIQRTQQEDSAVYLCASSSQGITTDTQYFGPGTRLTVL.